The 27 T cell receptor beta chains presented below share a single source sample, sequenced in a study of blood T cell repertoires in COVID-19. TCRdb's table, derived via immunoSEQ multiplex PCR, lists solely in-frame clones and lacks some. This table holds some 210,000 clones, around 86% found once. The sequenced sample was PBMCs or T cells enriched from blood (not recorded which). These receptors were collected from a woman in her forties or fifties with acute COVID-19.

The chain carries TRBV28 and TRBJ1-3; D is undetermined. CDR3 length: 15 residues. V was clipped by 4 bases and J by 4 bases, with 14 bases between them. Germline V gene data show CDR1 as MDHEN and CDR2 as SYDVKM. The CDR3 loop is CASSSRRQAGNTIYF. In nucleotides, the CDR3 is TGTGCCAGCAGTTCGCGCCGACAAGCCGGAAACACCATATATTTT.

CDR3 in amino acids: CASSRGGSSREQFF. The DNA for the CDR3 is TGTGCCAGCAGTCGCGGCGGGAGCAGTCGGGAGCAGTTCTTC. The genes are TRBV11-3 and TRBJ2-1; the match to TRBD2 covers 7 bases. The CDR3 is made up of 14 amino acids. Losses at the gene ends were 6 bases for V and 10 bases for J; bases not matched to a gene: 12. CDR1 is SGHNT, CDR2 YENEEA, per germline.

V is TRBV24-1 and J is TRBJ2-5; 8 bases fit TRBD1. V trimming: 3 bases; J trimming: 6 bases; junction bases outside the gene matches: 8. There are 15 residues in the CDR3. In germline, CDR1 is KGHDR, CDR2 SFDVKD. CDR3 residues: CATSDPGGESKTQYF. For the CDR3, the DNA is TGTGCCACCAGTGATCCAGGGGGCGAATCCAAGACCCAGTACTTC.

The chain has TRBV6-1 and TRBJ2-3; the D gene is possibly TRBD2 (5 bases). Trimming took 3 bases from V and 0 from J, leaving 13 bases between them. The germline V gene has CDR1 MNHNS and CDR2 SASEGT. This CDR3 comprises 16 residues. The CDR3 DNA sequence: TGTGCCAGCAGTGATCCGGGATATCCTAGCACAGATACGCAGTATTTT. This gives the protein CASSDPGYPSTDTQYF.

V and J are TRBV24-1 and TRBJ2-3; 9 bases match TRBD2. In germline, CDR1 is KGHDR, CDR2 SFDVKD. The CDR3 runs to 16 residues. Trimming at V came to 3 bases and at J to 3 bases, leaving 6 bases not matched to a gene. For the CDR3, the DNA is TGTGCCACCAGTGATCCTTCTAGCGGGACGACAGATACGCAGTATTTT. Its translation: CATSDPSSGTTDTQYF.

CDR3 loop: CASSVTGSFNEQYF. The CDR3 DNA is TGTGCCAGCAGCGTGACAGGGTCATTCAACGAGCAGTACTTC. The chain employs TRBV11-2 and TRBJ2-7; 7 bases map to TRBD1. CDR3 length: 14 residues. Germline V lookup: CDR1 SGHAT, CDR2 FQNNGV. Trimming at V came to 5 bases and at J to 5 bases, leaving 9 bases not matched to a gene.

The chain combines TRBV7-2 with TRBJ2-2; 8 bases are a match to TRBD1. The CDR3 sequence is 16 residues long. CDR1 is SGHTA, CDR2 FQGNSA, per germline. Trimming cost V 6 bases and J 5 bases; bases outside gene matches: 11. CDR3 in amino acids: CASSRFPGGWTGELFF. In nucleotides, the CDR3 is TGTGCCAGCAGTCGTTTCCCAGGGGGCTGGACCGGGGAGCTGTTTTTT.

This chain links TRBV28 with TRBJ1-6, with TRBD1 identical over 10 bases. The V and J ends lost 6 bases and 5 bases, in that order; junction bases with no gene match: 4. This CDR3 comprises 15 residues. Germline-derived CDR1 and CDR2 are MDHEN and SYDVKM. The CDR3 DNA is TGTGCCAGCAGCCAGACAGGGGGCGATAATTCACCCCTCCACTTT. Its translation: CASSQTGGDNSPLHF.

The count of this clone is one. This chain uses TRBV28 with TRBJ2-7; D is perhaps TRBD2 (5 bases). Deletions cut 2 bases from V and 3 bases from J, with 11 bases between. CDR1 is MDHEN and CDR2 is SYDVKM in the germline V gene. The CDR3 has 14 amino acids. The chain's CDR3 is CASSLPGEGYEQYF. DNA for the CDR3: TGTGCCAGCAGTTTACCCGGGGAAGGCTACGAGCAGTACTTC.

This rearrangement joins TRBV30 to TRBJ2-1, with 13 bases lining up with TRBD2. The CDR3 totals 13 residues. After removal of 6 bases from V and 7 bases from J, the junction contained 3 bases not matched to a gene. CDR1 and CDR2 (germline): GTSNPN, SVGIG (reference sequence). The DNA for the CDR3 is TGTGCCTGTTCGGGACTAGCGGGGAATGAGCAGTTCTTC. Protein: CACSGLAGNEQFF. Complete variable domain (other parts from reference TRBV30 and TRBJ2-1): SQTIHQWPATLVQPVGSPLSLECTVEGTSNPNLYWYRQAAGRGLQLLFYSVGIGQISSEVPQNLSASRPQDRQFILSSKKLLLSDSGFYLCACSGLAGNEQFFGPGTRLTVL.

The count of this clone is one. J is TRBJ2-7 and V is TRBV6-5; tentatively, D is TRBD1 (5 bases). The germline V gene encodes CDR1 MNHEY and CDR2 SVGAGI. This CDR3 is built from 15 residues. V dropped 6 bases and J dropped 0 bases, with 15 bases sitting between them. CDR3 residues: CASRFDSDSSYEQYF. CDR3 coding DNA: TGTGCCAGCAGGTTCGACAGCGACAGCTCCTACGAGCAGTACTTC.

V usage is TRBV12-3 or TRBV12-4 and J usage is TRBJ1-6; D is perhaps TRBD1 (6 bases). The CDR3 is 12 residues long. Trimming left V 1 base short and J 12 bases short, with 7 bases between. The DNA of the CDR3 is TGTGCCAGCAGTTTAGGGACAGTACCCCTCCACTTT. It is translated as CASSLGTVPLHF.

On this clone: A junction end diverges from the germline sequence, so it may reflect a read error. V usage is TRBV29-1 and J usage is TRBJ2-7; 8 bases fit TRBD2. The germline CDR1 and CDR2 sequences are SQVTM and ANQGSEA. This CDR3 spans 14 amino acids. CDR3 sequence reads: CSAELAGGGAKMNF. In DNA, the CDR3 is TGCAGCGCAGAACTGGCGGGGGGCGGGGCGAAAATGAACTTC.

This chain uses TRBV19 with TRBJ1-1; D possibly corresponds to TRBD1 (5 bases). The germline CDR1 and CDR2 sequences are LNHDA and SQIVND (reference sequence). The CDR3 runs to 12 residues. V dropped 4 bases and J dropped 6 bases, with 9 bases sitting between them. The CDR3 spells CASSTRTSEAFF. CDR3 coding DNA: TGTGCCAGTAGTACCCGGACATCTGAAGCTTTCTTT.

The CDR3, as DNA: TGTGCCAGCAGCCATGACAGCCAAGTCCATGGCTACACCTTC. This encodes CASSHDSQVHGYTF. The chain couples TRBV3-1 (or the pseudogene TRBV3-2) to TRBJ1-2, with a possible D match to TRBD1 (5 bases). Germline V gives CDR1 LGHDT, CDR2 YNNKEL (reference sequence). The CDR3 totals 14 residues. The ends were cut back, 3 bases at V and 6 bases at J, with 14 bases in the middle.

The chain combines TRBV28 with TRBJ1-1; 7 bases fit TRBD1. Trimming at V came to 3 bases and at J to 7 bases, leaving 2 bases not matched to a gene. This CDR3 has 12 amino acids. From germline, CDR1 is MDHEN and CDR2 SYDVKM. The chain's CDR3 is CASSLTGIEAFF. The CDR3 bases are TGTGCCAGCAGTTTGACAGGGATTGAAGCTTTCTTT.

Regarding this clone: The same CDR3 can be traced to other DNA sequences in this sample. This chain joins TRBV6-5 and TRBJ1-6, with D perhaps TRBD1 (6 bases). The V end lost 0 bases, the J end lost 6 bases, and 9 bases lay between the germline ends. The CDR3 is 15 amino acids. Germline V lookup: CDR1 MNHEY, CDR2 SVGAGI. The CDR3 DNA sequence: TGTGCCAGCAGTTACTCTGGACAGCCTAATTCACCCCTCCACTTT. It translates to CASSYSGQPNSPLHF.

The CDR3 DNA reads TGTGCCATCAGTGAGGACAGGGAGCAGTACTTC. This translates into CAISEDREQYF. The chain links TRBV10-3 to TRBJ2-7; perhaps TRBD1 as D (6 bases). The CDR3 runs 11 residues. Germline assignment: CDR1 ENHRY and CDR2 SYGVKD. The V gene lost 2 bases and the J gene lost 7 bases, with 6 bases spanning the gap.

The chain carries TRBV18 and TRBJ1-2; TRBD1 might be the D (6 bases). The germline CDR1 and CDR2 sequences are KGHSH and LQKENI. The CDR3 contains 14 residues. Deletions cut 5 bases from V and 4 bases from J, with 14 bases between. The CDR3 loop is CASSSGVEGYGYTF. The CDR3 region has the DNA TGTGCCAGCTCATCAGGGGTTGAAGGCTATGGCTACACCTTC.

This chain links TRBV29-1 with TRBJ1-2; TRBD1 agrees at 8 bases. Germline CDR1 reads SQVTM; CDR2 reads ANQGSEA. The length of the CDR3 is 15 residues. The junction had 11 bases not matched to a gene; V was cut back by 8 bases and J by 0 bases. CDR3 in amino acids: CSLIRTGPSNYGYTF. CDR3 coding DNA: TGCAGCCTGATTCGGACAGGGCCTTCTAACTATGGCTACACCTTC.

This clone was recorded only once. The chain combines TRBV19 with TRBJ2-1; a possible D gene is TRBD2 (5 bases). Trimming shortened V by 0 bases and J by 9 bases, and 9 bases separated the two germline ends. The germline CDR1 and CDR2 sequences are LNHDA and SQIVND (reference sequence). This CDR3 has 13 residues. The CDR3 is CASSIEGRAEQFF. As DNA, the CDR3 is TGTGCCAGTAGTATAGAAGGGAGAGCTGAGCAGTTCTTC. Supplemented by reference TRBV19 and TRBJ2-1, the full variable domain reads DGGITQSPKYLFRKEGQNVTLSCEQNLNHDAMYWYRQDPGQGLRLIYYSQIVNDFQKGDIAEGYSVSREKKESFPLTVTSAQKNPTAFYLCASSIEGRAEQFFGPGTRLTVL.

This chain joins TRBV21-1 and TRBJ2-3; TRBD1 is the table's D call, not checked against the DNA. TRBV21-1 is shown as a pseudogene. This CDR3 region has 16 residues. The CDR3 region has the DNA TGTGCCAGCAGCAAACACAGGACAGGGTCAACAGATACGCAGTATTTT. Protein sequence: CASSKHRTGSTDTQYF.

This chain uses TRBV7-2 with TRBJ2-7; 7 bases are a match to TRBD1. The CDR3 has 14 residues. Germline V lookup: CDR1 SGHTA, CDR2 FQGNSA. V lost 8 bases to trimming and J lost 4 bases; unmatched junction nucleotides: 11. CDR3 sequence reads: CASERQGSSYEQYF. As DNA, the CDR3 is TGTGCCAGCGAACGACAGGGATCCAGTTACGAGCAGTACTTC.

The V gene is TRBV18, the J gene TRBJ1-4; D remains ambiguous. The CDR3 consists of 13 residues. V was clipped by 6 bases and J by 4 bases, with 9 bases between them. Germline V lookup: CDR1 KGHSH, CDR2 LQKENI. The chain's CDR3 is CASSLRSNEKLFF. The DNA of the CDR3 is TGTGCCAGCTCCCTACGGAGTAATGAAAAACTGTTTTTT. The full variable domain, completed using reference TRBV18 and TRBJ1-4, is NAGVMQNPRHLVRRRGQEARLRCSPMKGHSHVYWYRQLPEEGLKFMVYLQKENIIDESGMPKERFSAEFPKEGPSILRIQQVVRGDSAAYFCASSLRSNEKLFFGSGTQLSVL.

The rearrangement joins TRBV6-1 to TRBJ2-7, with 9 nucleotides matching TRBD1. The ends lost 3 bases at V and 2 bases at J; junction bases unmatched: 5. Germline V lookup: CDR1 MNHNS, CDR2 SASEGT. This CDR3 spans 15 amino acids. The CDR3 DNA reads as TGTGCCAGCAGTGAGCCGGGACAGGGCACCTACGAGCAGTACTTC. The encoded protein is CASSEPGQGTYEQYF.

The table lists this clone with a count of one. V is TRBV6-5 and J is TRBJ1-1, with 10 bases identical to TRBD1. This CDR3 has 15 amino acids. V lost 8 bases and J lost 6; bases outside the gene matches: 12. CDR1 and CDR2 from the germline V gene are MNHEY and SVGAGI. In DNA form, the CDR3 reads TGTGCCAGCGTGGACAGGGGGAAAGGGAATGCTGAAGCTTTCTTT. Residues: CASVDRGKGNAEAFF.

V is TRBV7-2 and J is TRBJ2-7; D is undetermined. The ends were cut back, 4 bases at V and 2 bases at J, with 9 bases in the middle. The CDR3 is 13 residues long. CDR1 and CDR2 (germline): SGHTA, FQGNSA. CDR3 DNA: TGTGCCAGCAGCTCTGTCCCCCCCTACGAGCAGTACTTC. Its protein is CASSSVPPYEQYF.